The present T cell receptor (beta chain) was sequenced within a study of T cells after yellow fever vaccination. Germline V CDR1 and CDR2: SEHNR, FQNEAQ (reference sequence). The V and J ends lost 1 base and 2 bases respectively, with 7 bases between them. This CDR3 region has 14 residues. MiXCR, applied by TCRdb to the 5' RACE reads, yields one record per CDR3 protein. The sample holds about 340,000 distinct CDR3 sequences, around 13% seen once. This clonotype was found a few times. This specimen was CD4+ T cells sorted from PBMCs, taken 15 days after the yellow fever booster vaccination. This TCR was sampled from a man aged 18 to 30 who received the YFV17D yellow fever vaccine. This chain connects TRBV7-9 to TRBJ2-3, with D unclear. The CDR3 coding sequence is TGTGCCAGCAGCTTAGTGTCCTACACAGATACGCAGTATTTT. As protein: CASSLVSYTDTQYF. The entire variable domain, with the rest obtained from reference TRBV7-9 and TRBJ2-3, is as follows: DTGVSQNPRHKITKRGQNVTFRCDPISEHNRLYWYRQTLGQGPEFLTYFQNEAQLEKSRLLSDRFSAERPKGSFSTLEIQRTEQGDSAMYLCASSLVSYTDTQYFGPGTRLTVL.